The clone carrying this T cell receptor beta chain was observed many times. Its antigen is unidentified. Germline-derived CDR1 and CDR2 are SGHRS and YFSETQ. Deletions cut 5 bases from V and 4 bases from J, with 15 bases between. The CDR3 covers 14 residues. Researchers amplified the TCR beta CDR3 regions from RNA transcripts. First-round RT-PCR targeting the TCR CDR3 was performed with the HTBI primer set. TCRdb reanalysed the multiplex PCR reads using MiXCR and keeps one entry per CDR3 protein. In the table there are a few hundred thousand distinct CDR3 sequences, roughly 13% of which are singletons. Among the patients, aged 18 to 65, hyperthyroidism was newly diagnosed and had lasted under 2 months. This sample is drawn from a study of T cells in Graves' hyperthyroidism and ophthalmopathy. Looking at the study overall: Prior to any treatment, at the point of initial diagnosis, peripheral blood was collected.

Study conclusions and caveats: Also found in blood were most expanded thyroid clonotypes above 0.001. Ophthalmopathy, which appeared later, was predicted by the model a median about 6.8 months before onset.

The genes are TRBV5-1 and TRBJ1-2; D perhaps matches TRBD1 (5 bases). The TCR comes from a young woman with Graves' hyperthyroidism. The sequencing sample was made of blood. CDR3 in DNA: TGCGCCAGCAGAAACGAGACAGCGATCTATGGCTACACCTTC. Protein product: CASRNETAIYGYTF.